This entry lists 30 T cell receptor beta chains sequenced from one sample in a study of early T cells in non-severe SARS-CoV-2 infection. TCRdb recomputed calls from the 5' RACE reads with MiXCR, one row per CDR3 protein. The table has more than 40,000 distinct CDR3 sequences, 5.4% seen once. Here the sequenced sample was whole blood, taken at baseline. These receptors all come from an adult who was a healthcare worker with PCR-confirmed SARS-CoV-2 infection or an uninfected control (not recorded which).

This clonotype was recorded at least ten times. The chain couples TRBV12-3 or TRBV12-4 to TRBJ2-2, with D tentatively TRBD2 (6 bases). The CDR3 length is 16 residues. Trimming took 4 bases from V and 0 from J, leaving 12 bases between them. The CDR3 spells CASSYEGLPNTGELFF. DNA of the CDR3: TGTGCCAGCAGTTATGAGGGACTCCCGAACACCGGGGAGCTGTTTTTT.

The genes are TRBV2 and TRBJ2-1; TRBD1 is a possible D gene (7 bases). There are 10 residues in the CDR3. In germline, CDR1 is SNHLY, CDR2 FYNNEI. As DNA, the CDR3 is TGTGCTTCAGGGGGAGGTGAGCAGTTCTTC. This gives the protein CASGGGEQFF.

This clonotype turned up a few times. This chain joins TRBV12-5 and TRBJ2-7; 7 nucleotides align to TRBD2. V shed 9 bases, J shed 13 bases, and the junction held 21 bases outside the gene matches. The CDR3 covers 14 residues. Germline CDR1 LGHNT, CDR2 FRNRAP. CDR3 in amino acids: CARGGPRLAHPAYF. The CDR3, as DNA: TGTGCTAGGGGAGGTCCGAGACTAGCTCACCCCGCTTACTTC.

This clonotype has at least ten counts. The V call is TRBV9, the J call TRBJ2-7; D perhaps matches TRBD2 (5 bases). V lost 4 bases to trimming and J lost 3 bases, with 17 bases between them. The germline CDR1 and CDR2 sequences are SGDLS and YYNGEE. The CDR3 covers 15 residues. The CDR3 region is CASSPGESQHYEQYF. The CDR3 DNA follows: TGTGCCAGCAGCCCCGGGGAAAGCCAACACTACGAGCAGTACTTC.

This clonotype came up many times. The CDR3 here is CAISQDRNIQYF. As DNA, the CDR3 is TGTGCCATTTCGCAGGATCGAAACATTCAGTACTTC. The rearrangement links TRBV15 to TRBJ2-4; D unclear. Germline V gene data show CDR1 as LNHNV and CDR2 as YYDKDF (reference sequence). V gave up 10 bases and J gave up 6 bases, with 13 bases separating them. CDR3 length: 12 residues. Supplemented by reference TRBV15 and TRBJ2-4, the full variable domain reads DAMVIQNPRYQVTQFGKPVTLSCSQTLNHNVMYWYQQKSSQAPKLLFHYYDKDFNNEADTPDNFQSRRPNTSFCFLDIRSPGLGDTAMYLCAISQDRNIQYFGAGTRLSVL.

The table lists this clonotype with many counts. The chain links TRBV20-1 to TRBJ2-5, with D perhaps TRBD1 or TRBD2 (5 bases each). The CDR3 covers 15 residues. Trimming left V 0 bases short and J 3 bases short, with 14 bases between. Germline CDR1 reads DFQATT; CDR2 reads SNEGSKA (reference sequence). CDR3 sequence reads: CSARDPGRGEETQYF. The CDR3 coding sequence is TGCAGTGCTAGAGACCCGGGACGTGGGGAAGAGACCCAGTACTTC.

This clonotype has a handful of counts. This sequence joins TRBV6-1 and TRBJ1-5, with a weak D call TRBD1 (6 bases). CDR3 size: 14 residues. Trimming left V 7 bases short and J 7 bases short, with 17 bases between. Germline values: CDR1 MNHNS, CDR2 SASEGT. CDR3 sequence (DNA): TGTGCCAGCACCTACAGGGCGGGACTGCAGCCCCAGCATTTT. Translating it yields CASTYRAGLQPQHF.

Ten or more counts support this clonotype. The chain couples TRBV6-2 or TRBV6-3 to TRBJ2-1; 12 nucleotides match TRBD1. This CDR3 is built from 16 residues. Germline CDR1 and CDR2: MNHEY and SVGEGT. V lost 5 bases, J lost 8 bases, and 10 bases stayed unmatched. The CDR3 coding sequence is TGTGCCAGCAGTAGGCCGGGACAGGGGGCCGGCGATGAGCAGTTCTTC. Encoded protein: CASSRPGQGAGDEQFF.

This clonotype was counted at least ten times. Compared with germline, one end of the junction differs, possibly owing to a read error. The chain links TRBV30 to TRBJ1-6; no firm D call. Germline values: CDR1 GTSNPN, CDR2 SVGIG (reference sequence). CDR3 length: 12 amino acids. The CDR3 loop is CACAEQNSPPHF. For the CDR3, the DNA is TGTGCCTGTGCAGAGCAGAATTCACCCCCCCACTTT.

The chain combines TRBV2 with TRBJ2-7; no definite D call. The CDR3 runs to 14 residues. Germline V gives CDR1 SNHLY, CDR2 FYNNEI. V lost 7 bases, J lost 0 bases, and 13 bases lay in between. The CDR3 reads CASKRWASSYEQYF. The CDR3 DNA is TGTGCCAGCAAGAGGTGGGCCAGCTCCTACGAGCAGTACTTC.

This clonotype appeared many times. V and J are TRBV10-2 and TRBJ2-5; TRBD2 is a possible D gene (6 bases). The ends were cut back, 3 bases at V and 4 bases at J, with 9 bases in the middle. CDR1 and CDR2 (germline): WSHSY, SAAADI. The CDR3 has 13 amino acids. The CDR3 sequence: CASSDNGGETQYF. The DNA for the CDR3 is TGCGCCAGCAGTGATAACGGGGGAGAGACCCAGTACTTC.

This clonotype was detected many times. This chain joins TRBV27 and TRBJ2-7; the match to TRBD2 covers 14 bases. The CDR3 runs 15 residues. In germline, CDR1 is MNHEY, CDR2 SMNVEV (reference sequence). Losses at the gene ends were 4 bases for V and 6 bases for J; bases not matched to a gene: 5. CDR3 nucleotide sequence: TGTGCCAGCAGTTCGCCGGGACTAGCGGGAGTCGAGCAGTACTTC. This translates into CASSSPGLAGVEQYF.

This clonotype was detected only a few times. The rearrangement joins TRBV7-9 to TRBJ1-1; 7 nucleotides match TRBD1. V dropped 6 bases and J dropped 2; count of bases not matched to a gene: 6. The CDR3 is made up of 14 amino acids. Germline V CDR1 and CDR2: SEHNR, FQNEAQ (reference sequence). The CDR3 DNA follows: TGTGCCAGCAGGGCCGGACAGGACAACACTGAAGCTTTCTTT. Translating it yields CASRAGQDNTEAFF.

This clonotype has at least ten counts. J is TRBJ2-1 and V is TRBV7-2; weak D call: TRBD2 (6 bases). CDR3 length: 15 residues. Germline CDR1 SGHTA, CDR2 FQGNSA. V lost 3 bases and J lost 4, with 13 bases in between. CDR3 sequence reads: CASSFSGEFYNEQFF. The CDR3 nucleotides read TGTGCCAGCAGCTTTTCGGGAGAATTTTACAATGAGCAGTTCTTC.

As for this clonotype: This may be a read error: a much more frequent sequence differs by one nucleotide. The chain recombines TRBV5-1 with TRBJ2-7; possibly TRBD1 for D (6 bases). The CDR3 is made up of 15 amino acids. Germline V gene data show CDR1 as SGHRS and CDR2 as YFSETQ. Here the CDR3 reads CDSSLGAASSYEQYF. The CDR3 bases are TGCGACAGCAGCTTGGGGGCGGCGAGCTCCTACGAGCAGTACTTC.

J is TRBJ2-1 and V is TRBV29-1; D is ambiguous. This CDR3 region has 11 residues. V lost 4 bases to trimming and J lost 7 bases, with 8 bases between them. CDR1 and CDR2 (germline): SQVTM, ANQGSEA. The CDR3 bases are TGCAGCGTTGGCCCCGGAAATGAGCAGTTCTTC. Amino acid sequence: CSVGPGNEQFF.

This clonotype was seen ten or more times. The CDR3 reads CASSSLAYNEQFF. CDR3 nucleotides: TGTGCCAGCAGTTCGTTAGCTTATAATGAGCAGTTCTTC. The V gene is TRBV6-5, the J gene TRBJ2-1; D gene ambiguous. The germline CDR1 and CDR2 sequences are MNHEY and SVGAGI. The CDR3 totals 13 residues. Trimming shortened V by 4 bases and J by 7 bases, and 11 bases separated the two germline ends.

This clonotype was detected many times. V and J are TRBV27 and TRBJ2-1; the D gene is possibly TRBD2 (6 bases). The CDR3 is made up of 17 amino acids. The germline CDR1 and CDR2 sequences are MNHEY and SMNVEV (reference sequence). Deletions cut 4 bases from V and 9 bases from J, with 25 bases between. DNA for the CDR3: TGTGCCAGCAGTTCGCTCGTAACCGGGACTGTCGGTACTGAGCAGTTCTTC. Translation gives CASSSLVTGTVGTEQFF.

In its sample, this clonotype was seen many times. The V call is TRBV7-3, the J call TRBJ1-2; TRBD1 aligns across 7 bases. The CDR3 totals 16 residues. Per the germline V gene, CDR1 is SGHTA and CDR2 is FQGTGA. Trimming at V came to 1 base and at J to 1 base, leaving 6 bases not matched to a gene. The CDR3 sequence: CASSLNGQDLNYGYTF. In DNA, the CDR3 is TGTGCCAGCAGCTTAAACGGACAGGACCTTAACTATGGCTACACCTTC.

Many counts were recorded for this clonotype. This chain connects TRBV21-1 to TRBJ1-1; the listed D gene, TRBD1, was not tested against the DNA. TRBV21-1 is listed as a pseudogene. The CDR3 loop spans 17 amino acids. In DNA, the CDR3 is TGTGCCAGCAGCAGACAGGGTTATGACTCGGGGAACACTGAAGCTTTCTTT. The encoded protein is CASSRQGYDSGNTEAFF.

This clonotype was seen at least ten times. J is TRBJ2-7 and V is TRBV20-1; 9 bases align to TRBD1. The CDR3 contains 16 residues. Germline V lookup: CDR1 DFQATT, CDR2 SNEGSKA (reference sequence). Losses at the gene ends were 3 bases for V and 5 bases for J; bases not matched to a gene: 14. CDR3 sequence: CSASGVRDRVVNEQYF. Written as DNA, the CDR3 is TGCAGTGCTAGTGGAGTTCGGGACAGGGTTGTCAACGAGCAGTACTTC.

The V and J genes are TRBV7-9 and TRBJ1-4; D call uncertain. CDR1 and CDR2 (germline): SEHNR, FQNEAQ (reference sequence). CDR3 length: 15 residues. Trimming stripped 1 base from V and 3 bases from J, with 9 bases between. The CDR3 sequence is CASSLVTGPNEKLFF. The CDR3 nucleotides read TGTGCCAGCAGCTTAGTTACCGGACCTAATGAAAAACTGTTTTTT.

This clonotype has just a few counts. The CDR3 DNA follows: TGTGCCAGCAGCCTGGAGGGCCTATACAATGAGCAGTTCTTC. It yields the protein CASSLEGLYNEQFF. The genes are TRBV3-1 and TRBJ2-1; TRBD2 is a possible D gene (6 bases). The CDR3 totals 14 residues. Trimming took off 4 bases at V and 4 bases at J, with 11 bases between the two ends. CDR1 is LGHDT, CDR2 YNNKEL, per germline (reference sequence).

The table lists this clonotype with many counts. This chain links TRBV27 with TRBJ1-5, with a tentative D call TRBD1 (5 bases). The CDR3 extends over 15 amino acids. Germline CDR1 reads MNHEY; CDR2 reads SMNVEV (reference sequence). The V end was cut by 3 bases, the J end by 3 bases, with 12 bases between. CDR3 sequence reads: CASSFLDSYNQPQHF. CDR3 DNA: TGTGCCAGCAGTTTCCTCGACAGCTACAATCAGCCCCAGCATTTT.

The genes are TRBV4-1 and TRBJ1-2; D call uncertain. Germline CDR1 reads MGHRA; CDR2 reads YSYEKL. Trimming removed 3 bases at V and 8 bases at J, with 25 bases between. The CDR3 length is 17 residues. The CDR3 reads CASSQLLRTSPGEGYTF. Written as DNA, the CDR3 is TGCGCCAGCAGCCAGCTCCTAAGGACGTCCCCTGGGGAGGGCTACACCTTC.

This rearrangement joins TRBV30 to TRBJ2-5; D is unclear. CDR3 length: 13 residues. V lost 0 bases to trimming and J lost 1 base, with 6 bases between them. CDR1 is GTSNPN and CDR2 is SVGIG in the germline V gene (reference sequence). CDR3 in amino acids: CAWSVPPQETQYF. CDR3 DNA sequence: TGTGCCTGGAGTGTCCCCCCCCAAGAGACCCAGTACTTC.

The V call is TRBV7-2, the J call TRBJ2-1, with TRBD1 as a possible D gene (6 bases). The length of the CDR3 is 15 residues. V shed 4 bases and J shed 4 bases, with 14 bases lying between them. Germline-derived CDR1 and CDR2 are SGHTA and FQGNSA. CDR3: CASSSTGWWYNEQFF. CDR3 bases: TGTGCCAGCAGCTCAACAGGGTGGTGGTACAATGAGCAGTTCTTC. The full variable domain, completed using reference TRBV7-2 and TRBJ2-1, is GAGVSQSPSNKVTEKGKDVELRCDPISGHTALYWYRQSLGQGLEFLIYFQGNSAPDKSGLPSDRFSAERTGGSVSTLTIQRTQQEDSAVYLCASSSTGWWYNEQFFGPGTRLTVL.

This rearrangement joins TRBV19 to TRBJ1-2; D call uncertain. This CDR3 region has 14 residues. The V end lost 5 bases, the J end lost 5 bases, and 15 bases lay between the germline ends. From germline, CDR1 is LNHDA and CDR2 SQIVND (reference sequence). In DNA form, the CDR3 reads TGTGCCAGTAGTGCGGCGGCTCCGTTATATGGCTACACCTTC. This translates into CASSAAAPLYGYTF.

This clonotype occurred many times. The CDR3: CASTKGLAGETQYF. In DNA form, the CDR3 reads TGCGCCAGCACCAAAGGACTAGCGGGAGAGACCCAGTACTTC. This chain joins TRBV10-2 and TRBJ2-5; TRBD2 matches at 11 bases. Germline CDR1 reads WSHSY; CDR2 reads SAAADI. The ends lost 7 bases at V and 4 bases at J; junction bases unmatched: 5. The CDR3 runs 14 residues.

This clonotype was seen many times. V gene TRBV29-1 combines with J gene TRBJ1-1; D ambiguous. The CDR3 spans 11 residues. The germline V gene encodes CDR1 SQVTM and CDR2 ANQGSEA. Trimming cost V 2 bases and J 7 bases, with 8 bases left between them. Here the CDR3 DNA reads TGCAGCGTTGAATGGGGAATTGAAGCTTTCTTT. Protein: CSVEWGIEAFF.